This TCR beta chain came from a study of identifying expanded T cells in peripheral blood. Collection occurred without any documented infections or immune events in donors. The CDR3 is 15 residues long. J gave up 5 bases and V 5 bases, and 7 bases lay outside the gene matches. The germline CDR1 and CDR2 sequences are SEHNR and FQNEAQ (reference sequence). This clone was counted once. Its specificity is unknown. Study-level results: Over approximately two and four weeks, about 15 and 18 clones changed, versus 1.2 between replicates.

The method was immunoSEQ multiplex PCR; TCRdb's version includes in-frame clones alone and lacks a portion of them. Of under 85,000 clones in the sample, around 84% were seen once. V and J are TRBV7-9 and TRBJ2-5, with 11 bases that match TRBD2. The sequenced material came from blood. The TCR comes from a person aged 18-70 years in good health. Written as DNA, the CDR3 is TGTGCCAGCAGCCGACTAGCGGGGATTGGGGAGACCCAGTACTTC. Translation: CASSRLAGIGETQYF. Using reference TRBV7-9 and TRBJ2-5 for the parts outside the CDR3, the full variable domain is DTGVSQNPRHKITKRGQNVTFRCDPISEHNRLYWYRQTLGQGPEFLTYFQNEAQLEKSRLLSDRFSAERPKGSFSTLEIQRTEQGDSAMYLCASSRLAGIGETQYFGPGTRLLVL.